The 18 T cell receptor beta chains presented below share a single source sample, sequenced in a study of post-analysis software for immune sequencing data. Findings and limits, study-wide: In patients, about 5 TRBV segments were more frequent than in controls, with TRBV5-6, TRBV5-1 and TRBV20-1 among them.

No antigen is known for these receptors. cDNA libraries of TCR beta carried unique molecular identifiers. TCRdb re-derived calls from the PCR reads in MiXCR, one entry per CDR3 protein. Counted here are about 620,000 distinct CDR3 sequences, 40% to 50% occurring once; the ten biggest clones make up over 1.5%. What was sequenced was blood. These receptors were obtained from a girl aged 10 to 17 with multiple sclerosis.

This clonotype was observed a handful of times. This chain links TRBV5-6 with TRBJ2-1; 8 nucleotides match TRBD2. CDR1 is SGHDT and CDR2 is YYEEEE in the germline V gene. The CDR3 consists of 15 residues. The V gene end was trimmed by 7 bases and the J gene end by 7 bases; junction bases not matched to a gene: 13. In DNA form, the CDR3 reads TGTGCCAGCGGCGGACTTAGCGGGAATGGGAATGAGCAGTTCTTC. Protein: CASGGLSGNGNEQFF.

Concerning this clonotype itself: Relative to the germline gene, one junction end is altered; a read error may explain this. This sequence joins TRBV12-3 or TRBV12-4 and TRBJ2-3; D may be TRBD2 (5 bases). This CDR3 is 16 amino acids long. In nucleotides, the CDR3 is TGTGCCAGCAACAGTGCGGCGGGCCCTAGCACAGATGCGCAGTATTTT. This translates into CASNSAAGPSTDAQYF.

This clonotype was seen a few times. V gene TRBV6-5 combines with J gene TRBJ1-5; 7 bases agree with TRBD1. Germline V gene data show CDR1 as MNHEY and CDR2 as SVGAGI. V gave up 6 bases and J gave up 2 bases; unmatched junction bases: 1. CDR3 length equals 13 residues. CDR3 region: CASRTGRNQPQHF. CDR3 sequence (DNA): TGTGCCAGCAGGACAGGGCGCAATCAGCCCCAGCATTTT.

This clonotype has just a few counts. This chain connects TRBV20-1 to TRBJ1-5; tentative D call: TRBD1 (5 bases). Germline values: CDR1 DFQATT, CDR2 SNEGSKA (reference sequence). The germline V and J ends were trimmed by 6 bases and 1 base, with 16 bases remaining between them. CDR3 length equals 15 residues. The CDR3 loop reads CSALEGRGSNQPQHF. Here the CDR3 DNA reads TGCAGTGCACTTGAGGGGAGGGGAAGCAATCAGCCCCAGCATTTT.

In this sample, this clonotype turned up a few times. The J gene is TRBJ1-1, the V gene TRBV29-1, with D unresolved. V lost 7 bases and J 3 bases, leaving 6 bases between the germline ends. Germline V gene data show CDR1 as SQVTM and CDR2 as ANQGSEA. This CDR3 contains 10 residues. The CDR3 region is CSAVYTEAFF. CDR3 nucleotide sequence: TGCAGCGCCGTATACACTGAAGCTTTCTTT.

The V gene is TRBV18, the J gene TRBJ1-1, with D tentatively TRBD1 (5 bases). Looked up from germline, CDR1 is KGHSH and CDR2 is LQKENI. The V gene lost 4 bases and the J gene lost 8 bases, with 14 bases spanning the gap. The CDR3 sequence is 13 residues long. CDR3: CASSLTRDPEAFF. CDR3 in DNA: TGTGCCAGCTCACTTACCAGGGATCCCGAAGCTTTCTTT.

The genes are TRBV4-1 and TRBJ1-5, with D hard to call. Trimming took off 0 bases at V and 0 bases at J, with 18 bases between the two ends. The CDR3 consists of 19 residues. CDR1 and CDR2 (germline): MGHRA, YSYEKL. The DNA of the CDR3 is TGCGCCAGCAGCCAAGATCCCGGGGTACCGGGATATAGCAATCAGCCCCAGCATTTT. It encodes CASSQDPGVPGYSNQPQHF.

Comment on this clonotype: At one end, the junction sequence differs from germline, possibly due to a read error. The V call is TRBV7-9, the J call TRBJ1-1; a possible D gene is TRBD1 (6 bases). The CDR3 has 17 amino acids. Germline CDR1 and CDR2: SEHNR and FQNEAQ (reference sequence). CDR3 DNA sequence: TGTGCCAGCAGCTTAGGGGGCCCCATCGACAGGAACACTGAAGCTTTTTTT. Encoded protein: CASSLGGPIDRNTEAFF.

The chain recombines TRBV27 with TRBJ2-5; D is unclear. The J call may be in error: the DNA end matches TRBJ2-7 better. This CDR3 is 14 amino acids long. The V gene's germline CDR1 is MNHEY and CDR2 SMNVEV (reference sequence). DNA of the CDR3: TGTGCCAGCAGTTTTTCGGCCGGATCCTACGAGCAGTACTTC. As protein: CASSFSAGSYEQYF.

V is TRBV7-9 and J is TRBJ2-1, with 9 bases aligning to TRBD2. CDR3 size: 17 residues. Germline CDR1 SEHNR, CDR2 FQNEAQ (reference sequence). Unmatched junction bases numbered 8, after V lost 5 bases and J lost 0 bases. The chain's CDR3 is CASSLSGGIYSYNEQFF. In DNA, the CDR3 is TGTGCCAGCAGCCTCAGCGGGGGGATATACTCCTACAATGAGCAGTTCTTC. Variable domain in full (rest from reference TRBV7-9 and TRBJ2-1): DTGVSQNPRHKITKRGQNVTFRCDPISEHNRLYWYRQTLGQGPEFLTYFQNEAQLEKSRLLSDRFSAERPKGSFSTLEIQRTEQGDSAMYLCASSLSGGIYSYNEQFFGPGTRLTVL.

V gene TRBV20-1 combines with J gene TRBJ1-2; D is perhaps TRBD1 (5 bases). The CDR3 loop spans 12 amino acids. Trimming removed 7 bases at V and 5 bases at J, with 14 bases between. The V gene's germline CDR1 is DFQATT and CDR2 SNEGSKA (reference sequence). The CDR3 region has the DNA TGCAGTGTGGGGCGAGTGATATATGGCTACACCTTC. It yields the protein CSVGRVIYGYTF.

V is TRBV4-1 and J is TRBJ1-2, with no clear D. The CDR3 extends over 14 amino acids. CDR1 is MGHRA, CDR2 YSYEKL, per germline. Trimming removed 5 bases from V and 5 bases from J, with 15 bases in between. The CDR3 here is CASSLQEVGYGYTF. The DNA for the CDR3 is TGCGCCAGCAGCTTACAAGAGGTCGGATATGGCTACACCTTC.

The chain recombines TRBV7-6 with TRBJ2-3; D could derive from TRBD1 or TRBD2 (6 bases each). This CDR3 spans 18 amino acids. Trimming cost V 0 bases and J 6 bases, with 22 bases left between them. The germline V gene encodes CDR1 SGHVS and CDR2 FNYEAQ. In DNA form, the CDR3 reads TGTGCCAGCAGCTTAGCAGGGGGGCGACTAGGGGCATCCGATACGCAGTATTTT. Amino acid sequence: CASSLAGGRLGASDTQYF.

V usage is TRBV7-6 and J usage is TRBJ2-1; TRBD1 matches 7 bases. J lost 7 bases, V lost 5 bases, and 8 bases had no gene match. The germline CDR1 and CDR2 sequences are SGHVS and FNYEAQ. This CDR3 contains 14 residues. The CDR3 DNA reads as TGTGCCAGCAGCGGAGCGACAGGGTGGAATGAGCAGTTCTTC. Its protein is CASSGATGWNEQFF.

The chain uses TRBV6-6 and TRBJ2-1; 10 bases match TRBD2. Gene TRBJ2-7 matches the end of the DNA better, so the J call may be wrong. CDR3 length equals 15 residues. CDR1 is MNHNY, CDR2 SVGAGI, per germline (reference sequence). The CDR3: CASSLLAGAYNEQYF. In DNA, the CDR3 is TGTGCCAGCAGTTTGCTAGCGGGGGCCTACAATGAGCAGTACTTC.

This clonotype has only one observation. The rearrangement uses TRBV7-2 and TRBJ1-2; D gene uncertain. Deletions cut 4 bases from V and 5 bases from J, with 17 bases between. The CDR3 length is 15 residues. CDR1 and CDR2 from the germline V gene are SGHTA and FQGNSA. In DNA form, the CDR3 reads TGTGCCAGCAGCTCCCAGCCCCAGCTACCGTATGGCTACACCTTC. Its protein is CASSSQPQLPYGYTF.

There are a few counts of this clonotype. The chain joins TRBV5-5 to TRBJ2-7, with D unclear. This CDR3 has 14 amino acids. Germline loops: CDR1 SGHKS, CDR2 YYEKEE (reference sequence). V lost 4 bases, J lost 1 base, and 12 bases lay in between. The CDR3: CASSPWTESYEQYF. CDR3 in DNA: TGTGCCAGCAGCCCTTGGACGGAATCCTACGAGCAGTACTTC.

The J gene is TRBJ2-1, the V gene TRBV5-1; no clear D gene. V was pared by 2 bases and J by 9 bases, with 9 bases between. In germline, CDR1 is SGHRS, CDR2 YFSETQ. This CDR3 has 12 residues. In DNA form, the CDR3 reads TGCGCCAGCAGCTTTTCGGAAGGTGAGCAGTTCTTC. The encoded protein is CASSFSEGEQFF.